This TCR beta chain was recovered during a study of T cells in Graves' hyperthyroidism and ophthalmopathy. Trimming pared 2 bases from V and 6 bases from J, leaving 11 bases between. CDR3 length: 13 residues. Germline V gene sequence: CDR1 SGHRS, CDR2 YFSETQ. TCR beta CDR3 regions were amplified from RNA transcripts. A first-round RT-PCR of the TCR CDR3 used the HTBI primer set. TCRdb ran MiXCR on the multiplex PCR reads and lists one entry per CDR3 protein. The sample contains about 480,000 distinct CDR3 sequences, around 14% of which appear only once. This clonotype came up many times. J is TRBJ1-2 and V is TRBV5-1; D might be TRBD1 (6 bases). This receptor was taken from a woman under 30 with Graves' hyperthyroidism. Sequenced: blood. CDR3 loop: CASSLTGQDGYTF. CDR3 nucleotides: TGCGCCAGCAGCTTAACAGGGCAGGATGGCTACACCTTC.